This entry concerns a single T cell receptor (beta chain). The data derive from a study of blood T cell repertoires in COVID-19. On the study more broadly: Nucleic acid was either cDNA or gDNA, and it came from T cells, B-cell-depleted T cells, or PBMCs.

TCRdb keeps only in-frame clones here, not all; method: immunoSEQ multiplex PCR. The data show 250,000 or so clones, about four fifths seen once. Material: PBMCs or T cells enriched from blood (not recorded which). The TCR originated in a man aged 45-65 years who had recovered from COVID-19.

In nucleotides, the CDR3 is TGTGCCAGTAGTCCCCAGGGGACAGGGCGTTACTATGGCTACACCTTC. Amino acids: CASSPQGTGRYYGYTF. The chain has TRBV19 and TRBJ1-2; 9 bases agree with TRBD1. The length of the CDR3 is 16 residues. CDR1 and CDR2 from the germline V gene are LNHDA and SQIVND (reference sequence). V was pared by 5 bases and J by 3 bases, with 10 bases of the junction left unmatched.